The 19 T cell receptor beta chains presented below share a single source sample, sequenced in a study of neurological immune-mediated disorders. Each CDR3 protein is one row after TCRdb ran MiXCR on the 5' RACE reads. This sample has more than 35,000 distinct CDR3 sequences, with approximately 2.8% found just once. The sample comprised PBMCs. These receptors were taken from a woman between 45 and 60 years old with multiple sclerosis.

This clonotype was seen ten or more times. The rearrangement uses TRBV12-3 or TRBV12-4 and TRBJ2-4; D is uncertain. The CDR3 runs to 13 residues. V lost 6 bases, J lost 6 bases, and 12 bases lay in between. The CDR3 protein is CASSSDLPNIQYF. For the CDR3, the DNA is TGTGCCAGCAGCTCGGACCTACCAAACATTCAGTACTTC.

This clonotype came up many times. For the CDR3, the DNA is TGTGCCAGTAGTTCCCCCCCTACGCAGTATTTT. Amino acids: CASSSPPTQYF. The chain combines TRBV19 with TRBJ2-3; D ambiguous. The germline V gene has CDR1 LNHDA and CDR2 SQIVND (reference sequence). The CDR3 is made up of 11 amino acids. Trimming took off 5 bases at V and 8 bases at J, with 8 bases between the two ends.

This clonotype was recorded many times. This sequence joins TRBV20-1 and TRBJ2-7; the D gene could be TRBD1 or TRBD2 (5 bases each). CDR1 and CDR2 from the germline V gene are DFQATT and SNEGSKA (reference sequence). This CDR3 contains 15 residues. Trimming removed 3 bases from V and 2 bases from J, with 17 bases in between. CDR3 region: CSASVRRGVTYEQYF. The DNA of the CDR3 is TGCAGTGCTAGCGTAAGGCGAGGGGTAACCTACGAGCAGTACTTC.

As regards this clonotype: Since the CDR3 does not end with the conserved phenylalanine or tryptophan, this likely comes from a read error. V is TRBV20-1 and J is TRBJ2-1, with 8 bases matching TRBD1. The CDR3 extends over 15 amino acids. Trimming removed 4 bases from V and 5 bases from J; junction bases left unmatched: 10. CDR1 DFQATT and CDR2 SNEGSKA come from the germline V gene (reference sequence). The CDR3 loop reads CSAKPYRGTHNEQFN. The CDR3 nucleotides read TGCAGTGCTAAGCCCTACAGGGGGACCCACAATGAGCAGTTCAAC.

This clonotype was seen repeatedly, ten times or more. V gene TRBV29-1 combines with J gene TRBJ1-1, with D perhaps TRBD1 (6 bases). V was cut by 3 bases and J by 1 base, with 6 bases left in between. Looked up from germline, CDR1 is SQVTM and CDR2 is ANQGSEA. This CDR3 is built from 12 residues. CDR3 nucleotide sequence: TGCAGCGTTGACAGGGGGAACACTGAAGCTTTCTTT. Amino acid sequence: CSVDRGNTEAFF.

The chain carries TRBV6-1 and TRBJ2-7; TRBD1 is a possible D gene (6 bases). The CDR3 consists of 14 residues. CDR1 is MNHNS, CDR2 SASEGT, per germline. V lost 2 bases and J 4 bases, leaving 12 bases between the germline ends. The CDR3 reads CASSETQGRYEQYF. The CDR3 region has the DNA TGTGCCAGCAGTGAAACACAGGGAAGATACGAGCAGTACTTC.

This clonotype was seen many times. This chain connects TRBV12-3 or TRBV12-4 to TRBJ2-7, with unresolved D. The CDR3 runs 13 residues. Trimming removed 10 bases from V and 4 bases from J, with 17 bases in between. The CDR3 sequence is CANSLGADYEQYV. In DNA, the CDR3 is TGTGCCAACAGCCTAGGCGCAGATTACGAGCAGTACGTC.

This clonotype was counted many times. The V call is TRBV7-9, the J call TRBJ2-2; D is undetermined. Trimming took off 4 bases at V and 4 bases at J, with 16 bases between the two ends. The CDR3 runs 16 residues. From germline, CDR1 is SEHNR and CDR2 FQNEAQ (reference sequence). Here the CDR3 DNA reads TGTGCCAGCAGCTATACCGATCTTCTTGGCACCGGGGAGCTGTTTTTT. Its translation: CASSYTDLLGTGELFF.

This clonotype occurred many times. V and J are TRBV25-1 and TRBJ2-3, with 9 bases aligning to TRBD1. This CDR3 is 15 amino acids long. V lost 5 bases to trimming and J lost 2 bases; unmatched junction nucleotides: 5. Germline CDR1 MGHDK, CDR2 SYGVNS. This CDR3 reads CASSPDRGPTDTQYF. For the CDR3, the DNA is TGTGCCAGCAGTCCGGACAGGGGCCCCACAGATACGCAGTATTTT.

This clonotype was found many times. The gene calls are TRBV20-1 and TRBJ1-4, with a possible D match to TRBD1 (6 bases). The germline gives CDR1 DFQATT, CDR2 SNEGSKA (reference sequence). The CDR3 is 14 amino acids. V lost 0 bases to trimming and J lost 7 bases, with 12 bases between them. CDR3: CSAREGGRGEKLFF. The DNA for the CDR3 is TGCAGTGCTAGAGAAGGGGGGCGGGGTGAAAAACTGTTTTTT.

In its sample, this clonotype was seen many times. This chain joins TRBV11-2 and TRBJ2-7, with D unclear. Trimming shortened V by 4 bases and J by 9 bases, and 19 bases separated the two germline ends. Germline V gene data show CDR1 as SGHAT and CDR2 as FQNNGV. The CDR3 spans 14 residues. CDR3 loop: CASSSLPLGLGQYV. The CDR3 coding sequence is TGTGCCAGCAGCTCGTTGCCTCTGGGGTTAGGGCAGTACGTC.

The chain has TRBV9 and TRBJ2-7; the D gene could be TRBD1 or TRBD2 (5 bases each). The germline V and J ends were trimmed by 4 bases and 7 bases, with 21 bases remaining between them. Germline V gives CDR1 SGDLS, CDR2 YYNGEE. CDR3 length: 15 residues. The DNA for the CDR3 is TGTGCCAGCAGCCCCTCGGGACGGACCTTCCAAGAGCAGTACTTC. Translation gives CASSPSGRTFQEQYF.

This clonotype was counted ten times or more. This sequence joins TRBV20-1 and TRBJ2-3; D possibly corresponds to TRBD2 (6 bases). Trimming removed 5 bases from V and 8 bases from J, with 14 bases in between. Germline-derived CDR1 and CDR2 are DFQATT and SNEGSKA (reference sequence). The CDR3 loop spans 12 amino acids. DNA of the CDR3: TGCAGTGCTCCTCCTCATAGCGGTACGCAGTATTTT. As protein: CSAPPHSGTQYF.

Ten or more counts support this clonotype. This sequence joins TRBV11-2 and TRBJ2-1; TRBD2 might be the D (6 bases). V was trimmed by 3 bases and J by 3 bases, leaving 9 bases between them. Germline lookup yields CDR1 SGHAT and CDR2 FQNNGV. This CDR3 is built from 14 residues. The CDR3 here is CASSLIADYNEQFF. Written as DNA, the CDR3 is TGTGCCAGCAGCTTGATAGCGGACTACAATGAGCAGTTCTTC.

This clonotype was found many times. The V call is TRBV7-2, the J call TRBJ2-3, with 9 bases identical to TRBD2. The J segment lost 6 bases and the V segment lost 4 bases, leaving 2 bases of the junction unmatched. The CDR3 covers 13 residues. Germline-derived CDR1 and CDR2 are SGHTA and FQGNSA. The CDR3 spells CASSWTSADTQYF. DNA for the CDR3: TGTGCCAGCAGCTGGACTAGCGCGGATACGCAGTATTTT.

This clonotype was recorded many times. In DNA, the CDR3 is TGCAGTGCTAGGTTATCCTACAATGAGCAGTTCTTC. Translated: CSARLSYNEQFF. The chain is built from TRBV20-1 and TRBJ2-1; D unclear. The CDR3 covers 12 residues. Germline lookup yields CDR1 DFQATT and CDR2 SNEGSKA (reference sequence). Trimming shortened V by 3 bases and J by 1 base, and 4 bases separated the two germline ends.

This clonotype was counted many times. The chain links TRBV5-6 to TRBJ2-3; D gene ambiguous. The V end lost 4 bases, the J end lost 6 bases, and 18 bases lay between the germline ends. The CDR3 spans 15 residues. Germline CDR1 and CDR2: SGHDT and YYEEEE. For the CDR3, the DNA is TGTGCCAGCAGCCGACCCGGACGGGTGGTGGATACGCAGTATTTT. It encodes CASSRPGRVVDTQYF.

This clonotype was found many times. The rearrangement uses TRBV12-3 or TRBV12-4 and TRBJ1-3; D uncertain. The CDR3 is 16 residues long. V lost 5 bases and J lost 1, with 15 bases in between. DNA of the CDR3: TGTGCCAGCAGTCCCCCGGGGAGACTTTCTGGAAACACCATATATTTT. Protein product: CASSPPGRLSGNTIYF.

This clonotype showed up many times. This chain uses TRBV5-1 with TRBJ2-1; 7 bases line up with TRBD2. Looked up from germline, CDR1 is SGHRS and CDR2 is YFSETQ. Unmatched junction bases numbered 4, after V lost 0 bases and J lost 4 bases. The CDR3 is made up of 15 amino acids. The CDR3 loop is CASSLVAGPYNEQFF. CDR3 nucleotide sequence: TGCGCCAGCAGCTTGGTAGCGGGCCCTTACAATGAGCAGTTCTTC.